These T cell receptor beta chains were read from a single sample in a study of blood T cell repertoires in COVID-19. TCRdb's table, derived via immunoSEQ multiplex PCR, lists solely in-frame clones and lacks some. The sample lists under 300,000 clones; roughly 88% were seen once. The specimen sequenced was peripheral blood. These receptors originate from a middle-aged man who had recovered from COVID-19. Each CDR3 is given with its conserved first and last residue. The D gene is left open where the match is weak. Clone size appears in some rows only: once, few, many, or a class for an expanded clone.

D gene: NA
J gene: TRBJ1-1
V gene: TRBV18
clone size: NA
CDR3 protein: CASSPPGGADTEAFF
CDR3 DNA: TGTGCCAGCTCACCACCGGGGGGGGCTGACACTGAAGCTTTCTTT

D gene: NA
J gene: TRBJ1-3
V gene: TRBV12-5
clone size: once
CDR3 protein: CASARGDLGNTIYF
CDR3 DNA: TGTGCTAGTGCTCGGGGGGATCTTGGAAACACCATATATTTT

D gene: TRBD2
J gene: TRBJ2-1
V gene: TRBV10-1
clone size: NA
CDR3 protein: CASSSSGNYNEQFF
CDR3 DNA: TGCGCCAGCAGCTCTAGCGGGAACTACAATGAGCAGTTCTTC

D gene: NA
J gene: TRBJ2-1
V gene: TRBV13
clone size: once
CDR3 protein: CASSFDSSNEQFF
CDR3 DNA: TGTGCCAGCAGCTTTGACAGTTCCAATGAGCAGTTCTTC

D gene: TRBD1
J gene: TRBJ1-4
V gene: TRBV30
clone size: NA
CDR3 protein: CAWSVLTGEKEKLFF
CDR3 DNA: TGTGCCTGGAGTGTACTGACAGGGGAAAAGGAAAAACTGTTTTTT

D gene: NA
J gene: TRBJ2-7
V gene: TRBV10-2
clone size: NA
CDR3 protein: CASSAVYSASSYEQYF
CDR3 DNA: TGCGCCAGCAGCGCGGTATATAGCGCGAGCTCCTACGAGCAGTACTTC

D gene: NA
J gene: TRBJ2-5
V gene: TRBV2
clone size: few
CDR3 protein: CASSELAEQGTQYF
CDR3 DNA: TGTGCCAGCAGTGAACTGGCGGAGCAGGGGACCCAGTACTTC

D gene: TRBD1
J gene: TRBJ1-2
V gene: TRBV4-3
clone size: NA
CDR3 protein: CASSQEAGQGYGYTF
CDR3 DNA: TGCGCCAGCAGCCAAGAAGCGGGACAGGGTTATGGCTACACCTTC

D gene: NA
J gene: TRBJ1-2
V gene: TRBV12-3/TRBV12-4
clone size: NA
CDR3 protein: CASSLRFIYGYTF
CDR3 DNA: TGTGCCAGCAGTTTGCGGTTCATCTATGGCTACACCTTC

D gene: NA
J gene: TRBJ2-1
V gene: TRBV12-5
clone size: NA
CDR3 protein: CASGSRSNNINEQFF
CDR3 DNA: TGTGCTAGTGGTTCCCGTAGTAATAATATCAATGAGCAGTTCTTC

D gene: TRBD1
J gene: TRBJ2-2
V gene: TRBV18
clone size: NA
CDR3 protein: CASSPPGQGFTGELFF
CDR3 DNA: TGTGCCAGCTCACCACCGGGACAGGGATTCACCGGGGAGCTGTTTTTT

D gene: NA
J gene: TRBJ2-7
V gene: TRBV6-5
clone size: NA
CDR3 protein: CASSYSGDHYEQYF
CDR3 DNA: TGTGCCAGCAGTTACTCAGGGGATCACTACGAGCAGTACTTC

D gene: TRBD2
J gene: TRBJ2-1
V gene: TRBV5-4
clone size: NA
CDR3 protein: CASSLGLAGASPYNEQFF
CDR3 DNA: TGTGCCAGCAGCTTAGGACTAGCGGGGGCCTCCCCCTACAATGAGCAGTTCTTC

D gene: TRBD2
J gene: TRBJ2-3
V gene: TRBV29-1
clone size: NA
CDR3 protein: CSARSHGGNTDTQYF
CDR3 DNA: TGCAGCGCCAGATCCCACGGGGGGAACACAGATACGCAGTATTTT

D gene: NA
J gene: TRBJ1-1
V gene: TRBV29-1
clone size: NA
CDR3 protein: CSVSGRNTEAFF
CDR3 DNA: TGCAGCGTTTCAGGGCGAAACACTGAAGCTTTCTTT

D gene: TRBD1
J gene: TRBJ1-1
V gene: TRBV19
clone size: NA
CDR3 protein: CASSERQGVTEAFF
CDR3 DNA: TGTGCCAGTAGTGAAAGACAGGGGGTCACTGAAGCTTTCTTT

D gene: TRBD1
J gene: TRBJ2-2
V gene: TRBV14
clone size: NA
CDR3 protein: CASSTGANTGELFF
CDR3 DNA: TGTGCCAGCAGCACAGGGGCGAACACCGGGGAGCTGTTTTTT

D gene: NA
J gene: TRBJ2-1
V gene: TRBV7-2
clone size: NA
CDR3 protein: CASSWRDSSYNEQFF
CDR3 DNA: TGTGCCAGCAGCTGGAGGGACAGCTCCTACAATGAGCAGTTCTTC

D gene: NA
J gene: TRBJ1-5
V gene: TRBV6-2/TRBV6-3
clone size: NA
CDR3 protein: CASSSFSGNQPQHF
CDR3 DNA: TGTGCCAGCAGTTCGTTTAGCGGCAATCAGCCCCAGCATTTT

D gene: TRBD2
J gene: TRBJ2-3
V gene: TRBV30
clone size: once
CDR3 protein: CAWTSGVSTDTQYF
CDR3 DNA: TGTGCCTGGACTAGCGGGGTGAGCACAGATACGCAGTATTTT

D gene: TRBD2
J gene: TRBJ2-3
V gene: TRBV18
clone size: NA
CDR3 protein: CASSTNGTSGRIGADTQYF
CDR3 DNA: TGTGCCAGCTCGACCAATGGGACTAGCGGGAGAATCGGGGCAGATACGCAGTATTTT

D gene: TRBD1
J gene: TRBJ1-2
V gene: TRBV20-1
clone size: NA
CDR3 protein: CSAGQGFGYTF
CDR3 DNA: TGCAGTGCTGGACAGGGGTTCGGCTACACCTTC

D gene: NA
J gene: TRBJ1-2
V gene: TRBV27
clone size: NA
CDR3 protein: CASSKAGHRQGYGYTF
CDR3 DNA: TGTGCCAGCAGTAAAGCTGGCCATCGGCAGGGCTATGGCTACACCTTC

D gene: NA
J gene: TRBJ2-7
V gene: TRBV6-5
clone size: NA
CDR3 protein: CASANGAYYEQYF
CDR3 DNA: TGTGCCAGCGCGAATGGGGCCTACTACGAGCAGTACTTC

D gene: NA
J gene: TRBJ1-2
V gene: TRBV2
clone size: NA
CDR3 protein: CASSARQAHNGYTF
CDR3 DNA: TGTGCCAGCAGTGCAAGACAGGCTCATAATGGCTACACCTTC

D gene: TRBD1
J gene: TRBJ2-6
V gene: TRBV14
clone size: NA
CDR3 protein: CASSQVQGARDSGANVLTF
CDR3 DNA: TGTGCCAGCAGCCAAGTGCAGGGGGCAAGGGACTCTGGGGCCAACGTCCTGACTTTC

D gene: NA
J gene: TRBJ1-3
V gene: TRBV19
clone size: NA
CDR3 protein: CASSLVGNTIYF
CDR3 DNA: TGTGCCAGTAGCCTCGTCGGAAACACCATATATTTT

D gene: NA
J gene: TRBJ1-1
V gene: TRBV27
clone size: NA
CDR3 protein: CASSPARRTEAFF
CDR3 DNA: TGTGCCAGCAGTCCCGCGCGGAGAACTGAAGCTTTCTTT

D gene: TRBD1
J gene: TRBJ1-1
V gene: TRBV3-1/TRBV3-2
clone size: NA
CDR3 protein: CASSPIYRGGISAEAFF
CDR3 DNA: TGTGCCAGCAGCCCTATATACAGGGGGGGTATATCGGCTGAAGCTTTCTTT

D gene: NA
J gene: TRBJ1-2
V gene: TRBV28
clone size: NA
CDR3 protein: CASSTWGGVGYGYTF
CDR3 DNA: TGTGCCAGCAGTACCTGGGGGGGCGTAGGTTATGGCTACACCTTC

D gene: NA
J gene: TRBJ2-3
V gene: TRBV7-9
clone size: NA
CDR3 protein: CASSRGNTDTQYF
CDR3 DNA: TGTGCCAGCAGCCGAGGAAACACAGATACGCAGTATTTT